This T cell receptor (beta chain) was captured in a study of cytomegalovirus exposure and HLA in healthy donors. Study results and caveats: Later on, a genetic analysis was performed. It linked a missense variant in DCLRE1C with V- and J-gene trimming of TCR beta.

Regarding this clone: Its target is not known.

PCR amplification relied on 60 Vbeta primers (plus 13 Jbeta primers). Generated by immunoSEQ multiplex PCR, the TCRdb table keeps only in-frame clones and is missing some. The table has approximately 150,000 clones, 75% to 80% seen once. The V gene's germline CDR1 is MDHEN and CDR2 SYDVKM. Trimming took 6 bases from V and 2 from J, leaving 14 bases between them. The CDR3 contains 14 residues. This clonotype was obtained from a male donor in good health and CMV-seronegative. The specimen sequenced was PBMCs. This sequence joins TRBV28 and TRBJ2-7, with D possibly being TRBD2 (5 bases). The CDR3 reads CASRGSDWTYEQYF. CDR3 sequence (DNA): TGTGCCAGCAGGGGGAGCGATTGGACCTACGAGCAGTACTTC.